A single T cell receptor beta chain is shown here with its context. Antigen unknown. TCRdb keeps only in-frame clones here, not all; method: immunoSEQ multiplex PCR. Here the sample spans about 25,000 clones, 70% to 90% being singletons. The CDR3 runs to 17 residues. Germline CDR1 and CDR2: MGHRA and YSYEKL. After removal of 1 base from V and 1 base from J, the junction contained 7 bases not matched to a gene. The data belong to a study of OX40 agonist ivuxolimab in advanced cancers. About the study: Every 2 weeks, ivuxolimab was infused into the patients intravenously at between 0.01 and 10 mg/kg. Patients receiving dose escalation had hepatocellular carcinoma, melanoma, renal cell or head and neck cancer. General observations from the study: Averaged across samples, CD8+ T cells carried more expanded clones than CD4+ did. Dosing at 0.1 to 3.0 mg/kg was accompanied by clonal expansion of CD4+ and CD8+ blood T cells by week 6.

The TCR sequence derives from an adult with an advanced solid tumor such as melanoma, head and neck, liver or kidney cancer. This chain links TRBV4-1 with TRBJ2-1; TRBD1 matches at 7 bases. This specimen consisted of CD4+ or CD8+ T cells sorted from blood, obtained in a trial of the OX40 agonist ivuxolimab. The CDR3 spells CASSQVLGDSSYNEQFF. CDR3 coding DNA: TGCGCCAGCAGCCAAGTTTTGGGGGACAGTTCCTACAATGAGCAGTTCTTC.